The 15 T cell receptor beta chains presented below share a single source sample, sequenced in a study of T cells after yellow fever vaccination. TCRdb called the 5' RACE reads again in MiXCR, with one record for every CDR3 protein. The sample shows hundreds of thousands of distinct CDR3 sequences, 4.1% of them seen only once. The sequences come from PBMCs, collected 5 days after the yellow fever booster vaccination. Receptor source: a man younger than 30 who received the YFV17D yellow fever vaccine.

This clonotype has at least ten counts. The CDR3 DNA sequence: TGTGCCAGCAGTGAGGGGGGATATGGCTACACCTTC. Translation: CASSEGGYGYTF. The V gene is TRBV2, the J gene TRBJ1-2; the D gene is possibly TRBD1 (5 bases). The length of the CDR3 is 12 residues. Germline loops: CDR1 SNHLY, CDR2 FYNNEI. Trimming removed 3 bases at V and 5 bases at J, with 7 bases between.

The rearrangement joins TRBV6-2 or TRBV6-3 to TRBJ2-1; D is possibly TRBD2 (6 bases). Trimming cost V 6 bases and J 9 bases, with 12 bases left between them. The germline V gene encodes CDR1 MNHEY and CDR2 SVGEGT. The CDR3 has 12 amino acids. DNA for the CDR3: TGTGCCAGCAGGATGACTAGAGGTGAGCAGTTCTTC. This encodes CASRMTRGEQFF.

The genes are TRBV20-1 and TRBJ2-7, with TRBD1 identical over 12 bases. Losses at the gene ends were 5 bases for V and 7 bases for J; bases not matched to a gene: 6. Germline CDR1 is DFQATT and CDR2 is SNEGSKA (reference sequence). The CDR3 length is 13 residues. CDR3 sequence reads: CSASGQGAWEQYF. DNA for the CDR3: TGCAGTGCTTCGGGACAGGGGGCATGGGAGCAGTACTTC.

This clonotype has just a few counts. The V and J genes are TRBV19 and TRBJ1-5, with D possibly TRBD1 on 5 matching bases. This CDR3 is built from 14 residues. Germline V gives CDR1 LNHDA, CDR2 SQIVND (reference sequence). The V and J ends lost 6 bases and 1 base respectively, with 10 bases between them. The CDR3 loop reads CASSPGLSNQPQHF. CDR3 sequence (DNA): TGTGCCAGTAGCCCGGGACTGAGCAATCAGCCCCAGCATTTT.

This clonotype turned up a few times. The chain carries TRBV3-1 and TRBJ1-1, with 7 positions matching TRBD1. Germline CDR1 is LGHDT and CDR2 is YNNKEL (reference sequence). The CDR3 totals 13 residues. J was trimmed by 5 bases and V by 4 bases; bases with no gene match: 4. The CDR3 sequence: CASSLTGETEAFF. As DNA, the CDR3 is TGTGCCAGCAGCCTAACAGGGGAAACTGAAGCTTTCTTT.

The J gene is TRBJ1-5, the V gene TRBV12-3 or TRBV12-4; no definite D call. The CDR3 loop spans 14 amino acids. Trimming pared 2 bases from V and 9 bases from J, leaving 14 bases between. CDR3 DNA: TGTGCCAGCAGTTTATCCGTTCCGGTTGCGCCCCAGCATTTT. Protein sequence: CASSLSVPVAPQHF.

In this sample, this clonotype turned up a few times. This chain uses TRBV2 with TRBJ2-3; D unclear. Germline CDR1 reads SNHLY; CDR2 reads FYNNEI. Trimming left V 8 bases short and J 7 bases short, with 22 bases between. There are 15 residues in the CDR3. CDR3 nucleotides: TGTGCCAGCGGCCCGACTCTTCTCTCAAAAAATACGCAGTATTTT. This codes for CASGPTLLSKNTQYF. The full variable domain, its missing parts supplied by reference TRBV2 and TRBJ2-3, is EPEVTQTPSHQVTQMGQEVILRCVPISNHLYFYWYRQILGQKVEFLVSFYNNEISEKSEIFDDQFSVERPDGSNFTLKIRSTKLEDSAMYFCASGPTLLSKNTQYFGPGTRLTVL.

This chain joins TRBV29-1 and TRBJ1-5; D remains ambiguous. The germline gives CDR1 SQVTM, CDR2 ANQGSEA. The CDR3 totals 14 residues. Trimming cost V 5 bases and J 0 bases, with 11 bases left between them. CDR3 sequence (DNA): TGCAGCGTTAGTGTCGGGATTAGCAATCAGCCCCAGCATTTT. It translates to CSVSVGISNQPQHF.

At least ten counts were recorded for this clonotype. V and J are TRBV12-3 or TRBV12-4 and TRBJ2-5; 11 positions match TRBD1. With 2 bases clipped from V and 4 bases from J, the junction kept 3 bases outside the gene matches. The CDR3 has 15 amino acids. The CDR3 DNA follows: TGTGCCAGCAGTTTAAGGACAGGGGGCGCAGAGACCCAGTACTTC. It specifies CASSLRTGGAETQYF.

This clonotype was detected only a few times. The rearrangement links TRBV7-9 to TRBJ2-5, with a weak D call TRBD2 (5 bases). From germline, CDR1 is SEHNR and CDR2 FQNEAQ (reference sequence). CDR3 length: 12 residues. The V end was cut by 8 bases, the J end by 4 bases, with 11 bases between. CDR3 DNA sequence: TGTGCCAGCGTACTGGGAGTAGAGACCCAGTACTTC. This gives the protein CASVLGVETQYF. Using reference TRBV7-9 and TRBJ2-5 for the parts outside the CDR3, the full variable domain is DTGVSQNPRHKITKRGQNVTFRCDPISEHNRLYWYRQTLGQGPEFLTYFQNEAQLEKSRLLSDRFSAERPKGSFSTLEIQRTEQGDSAMYLCASVLGVETQYFGPGTRLLVL.

V gene TRBV7-9 combines with J gene TRBJ1-5; the D is unclear. V dropped 5 bases and J dropped 7 bases, with 12 bases sitting between them. Germline assignment: CDR1 SEHNR and CDR2 FQNEAQ (reference sequence). This CDR3 region has 13 residues. The DNA of the CDR3 is TGTGCCAGCAGCGGCCCCCCGGGGCAGCCCCAGCATTTT. It is translated as CASSGPPGQPQHF.

This clonotype was detected only a few times. V gene TRBV2 combines with J gene TRBJ2-3; 7 bases map to TRBD2. This CDR3 contains 15 residues. Germline V gene sequence: CDR1 SNHLY, CDR2 FYNNEI. Trimming cost V 6 bases and J 0 bases; bases outside gene matches: 6. CDR3 bases: TGTGCCAGCAGAACCTATAGCGGGAGCACAGATACGCAGTATTTT. Amino acid sequence: CASRTYSGSTDTQYF. Variable domain in full (rest from reference TRBV2 and TRBJ2-3): EPEVTQTPSHQVTQMGQEVILRCVPISNHLYFYWYRQILGQKVEFLVSFYNNEISEKSEIFDDQFSVERPDGSNFTLKIRSTKLEDSAMYFCASRTYSGSTDTQYFGPGTRLTVL.

This clonotype was seen repeatedly, ten times or more. In DNA form, the CDR3 reads TGCAGCGCACAGGACGGCACAGATACGCAGTATTTT. Translating it yields CSAQDGTDTQYF. V usage is TRBV29-1 and J usage is TRBJ2-3; D perhaps matches TRBD1 (5 bases). The CDR3 spans 12 residues. Per germline, CDR1 SQVTM and CDR2 ANQGSEA. The ends were cut back, 7 bases at V and 1 base at J, with 9 bases in the middle.

This clonotype showed up just a few times. The chain has TRBV7-9 and TRBJ1-6, with TRBD1 as a possible D gene (6 bases). The CDR3 length is 15 residues. CDR1 and CDR2 (germline): SEHNR, FQNEAQ (reference sequence). The germline V and J ends were trimmed by 2 bases and 5 bases, with 10 bases remaining between them. CDR3 residues: CASSLSGAHNSPLHF. For the CDR3, the DNA is TGTGCCAGCAGCTTATCGGGGGCACATAATTCACCCCTCCACTTT. Full variable domain (rest looked up from reference TRBV7-9 and TRBJ1-6): DTGVSQNPRHKITKRGQNVTFRCDPISEHNRLYWYRQTLGQGPEFLTYFQNEAQLEKSRLLSDRFSAERPKGSFSTLEIQRTEQGDSAMYLCASSLSGAHNSPLHFGNGTRLTVT.

This clonotype was picked up a small number of times. The chain links TRBV5-1 to TRBJ1-4; the match to TRBD1 covers 8 bases. V was pared by 4 bases and J by 7 bases, with 6 bases of the junction left unmatched. Germline V gives CDR1 SGHRS, CDR2 YFSETQ. The CDR3 contains 14 residues. In DNA form, the CDR3 reads TGCGCCAGCAGCCGGACAGGGTCTGTTGAAAAACTGTTTTTT. Translating gives CASSRTGSVEKLFF.